This T cell receptor beta chain was documented in a study of blood T cell repertoires in COVID-19. The germline gives CDR1 MNHEY, CDR2 SVGAGI. The CDR3 contains 13 residues. The V end was cut by 5 bases, the J end by 2 bases, with 9 bases between. Original analysis: From reference gene primer amplification, estimates of nucleated cell counts were derived. Data came from immunoSEQ multiplex PCR; TCRdb stores just in-frame clones and leaves some out. D and trimming come from the DNA, and the V and J calls and clone size come from that table. The sample has roughly 300,000 clones; about 82% are singletons.

This TCR came from a human donor in a cohort sampled during active COVID-19. The chain is built from TRBV6-5 and TRBJ1-1; D unresolved. The sequencing input was peripheral blood. Here the CDR3 reads CASSISGNTEAFF. For the CDR3, the DNA is TGTGCCAGCAGTATTTCGGGAAACACTGAAGCTTTCTTT.